The entry that follows covers one TCR beta chain sequence. Antigen: not known. Sequence at one end of the junction differs from germline and may be a read error. The data derive from a study of tumor and adjacent non-tumor tissue in lung cancer. The wider study: On average, productive TCRbeta reads reached some 4.2 million per sample.

Findings and caveats of the study: Shorter survival was associated with higher TCR diversity in tumors. TCR diversity was significantly greater in tumor than normal lung tissue.

The library came from three nested PCR rounds adapted from ARM-PCR protocols. TCRdb used MiXCR to reprocess the multiplex PCR reads, holding one entry per CDR3 protein. This table has some 80,000 distinct CDR3 sequences, 80% to 90% appearing once. RNA was extracted from bulk tissue without any cell sorting. More than 3 cm separated this lung sample from the edge of the tumor. Newly diagnosed lung cancer patients had thoracic surgery in China, August–November 2014, without prior chemotherapy. The sequence came from a man aged 55 to 70 with non-small cell lung cancer. Sequenced sample: distant non-tumor lung tissue.

The CDR3 loop is CSARDIGGTNTVELFF. CDR3 coding DNA: TGCAGTGCTAGAGACATAGGGGGGACGAACACCGTGGAGCTGTTTTTT. The chain joins TRBV20-1 to TRBJ2-2, with D perhaps TRBD1 or TRBD2 (6 bases each). The germline CDR1 and CDR2 sequences are DFQATT and SNEGSKA (reference sequence). The CDR3 is 16 amino acids.